This is a list of T cell receptor beta chains from one sample in a study of blood T cell repertoires in COVID-19. The data were produced by immunoSEQ multiplex PCR, yet TCRdb's version contains in-frame clones alone and is incomplete. The sample gives more than 200,000 clones, roughly 91% of which show up once; less than 8% is in the top ten. Sequences were obtained from PBMCs or T cells enriched from blood (not recorded which). Receptor source: a man in his thirties or forties in a cohort exposed to, infected with or recovered from COVID-19 (not recorded which). Each CDR3 is given with its conserved first and last residue. The D gene is left open where the match is weak. Size is stated for part of the rows, as once, few or many counts, or as a class when the clone is expanded.

clone_size j_call v_call d_call cdr3_aa cdr3_nt
NA TRBJ2-1 TRBV18 NA CASSPLYQAKGNEQFF TGTGCCAGCTCACCACTTTATCAGGCTAAGGGGAATGAGCAGTTCTTC
many TRBJ2-7 TRBV2 NA CASSYTGFDLSYEQYF TGTGCCAGCAGTTACACAGGGTTCGACCTTTCCTACGAGCAGTACTTC
NA TRBJ1-4 TRBV6-6 NA CASSRDTSNEKLFF TGTGCCAGCAGTAGGGACACCTCTAATGAAAAACTGTTTTTT
NA TRBJ2-5 TRBV18 TRBD1 CASSPRQGSEETQYF TGTGCCAGCTCACCAAGACAGGGTTCAGAGGAGACCCAGTACTTC
NA TRBJ1-5 TRBV29-1 NA CSVSPGSNQPQHF TGCAGCGTAAGCCCAGGGTCGAATCAGCCCCAGCATTTT
NA TRBJ2-2 TRBV7-7 TRBD1 CASSSDREGTGELFF TGTGCTAGCAGCTCGGACAGGGAAGGGACCGGGGAGCTGTTTTTT
NA TRBJ1-4 TRBV11-2 TRBD1 CASSTDRGREKLFF TGTGCCAGCAGCACGGACAGGGGCAGGGAAAAACTGTTTTTT
NA TRBJ1-2 TRBV24-1 NA CATSDRNYGYTF TGTGCCACCAGCGACAGAAACTATGGCTACACCTTC
once TRBJ2-1 TRBV24-1 TRBD1 CATSGTGGKAGEQFF TGTGCCACCAGCGGGACAGGGGGCAAGGCGGGTGAGCAGTTCTTC
few TRBJ2-7 TRBV4-1 TRBD2 CASGMGETSRYEQYF TGCGCCAGCGGAATGGGGGAGACTAGCCGTTACGAGCAGTACTTC
NA TRBJ1-3 TRBV4-2 TRBD1 CASSQDYWTGAPSSGNTIYF TGTGCCAGCAGCCAAGATTATTGGACAGGCGCCCCATCCTCTGGAAACACCATATATTTT
NA TRBJ1-6 TRBV6-5 TRBD1 CASSYRRDSYSPLHF TGTGCCAGCAGTTACCGCCGGGACAGTTATTCACCCCTCCACTTT
NA TRBJ1-2 TRBV6-5 TRBD1 CASSYSLGQYGYTF TGTGCCAGCAGTTACTCGCTGGGACAGTATGGCTACACCTTC
once TRBJ2-3 TRBV27 NA CASSLLPGDTQYF TGTGCCAGCAGTTTATTACCCGGAGATACGCAGTATTTT
few TRBJ2-7 TRBV5-1 TRBD2 CASSLGTSGAPGVQYF TGCGCCAGCAGCTTGGGCACTAGCGGGGCCCCTGGAGTGCAGTACTTC
NA TRBJ2-3 TRBV27 NA CASRPLVWDNTDTQYF TGTGCCAGCAGGCCGTTGGTCTGGGACAACACAGATACGCAGTATTTT
once TRBJ1-5 TRBV19 NA CASSPRGNQPQHF TGTGCCAGTAGCCCCCGCGGCAATCAGCCCCAGCATTTT
NA TRBJ1-1 TRBV20-1 NA CSAGEGRAFF TGCAGTGCTGGGGAGGGAAGAGCTTTCTTT
NA TRBJ1-6 TRBV10-3 NA CAISDPQGSHSPLHF TGTGCCATCAGTGATCCCCAGGGGTCGCATTCACCCCTCCACTTT
NA TRBJ2-7 TRBV7-3 TRBD1 CASGTGKPNEQYF TGTGCCAGTGGGACAGGGAAACCCAACGAGCAGTACTTC
once TRBJ2-7 TRBV2 NA CASSGLGLYEQYF TGTGCCAGCAGTGGATTGGGCCTCTACGAGCAGTACTTC
many TRBJ2-7 TRBV3-1/TRBV3-2 TRBD1 CASSQGVPGQGSYEQYF TGTGCCAGCAGCCAAGGCGTCCCGGGACAGGGCTCCTACGAGCAGTACTTC
NA TRBJ2-3 TRBV27 NA CASSIGGGGTDTQYF TGTGCCAGCAGTATAGGGGGGGGTGGCACAGATACGCAGTATTTT
once TRBJ1-6 TRBV28 NA CASSLGRADSPLHF TGTGCCAGCTCCCTCGGGAGAGCGGATTCACCCCTCCACTTT
NA TRBJ1-1 TRBV19 NA CASSIFSGAPMNTEAFF TGTGCCAGTAGTATTTTTTCAGGGGCTCCCATGAACACTGAAGCTTTCTTT
NA TRBJ2-3 TRBV19 TRBD2 CASQSPLRRGESTDTQYF TGTGCCAGCCAAAGTCCCCTCCGCCGGGGGGAGTCGACAGATACGCAGTATTTT
NA TRBJ1-1 TRBV28 TRBD1 CASRQTGGNTEAFF TGTGCCAGCAGACAAACAGGGGGGAACACTGAAGCTTTCTTT
NA TRBJ1-1 TRBV7-2 NA CASSLWTEHEAFF TGTGCCAGCAGCTTATGGACAGAGCATGAAGCTTTCTTT
NA TRBJ1-2 TRBV27 NA CASRSDRDYGYTF TGTGCCAGCAGATCGGACAGAGACTATGGCTACACCTTC
NA TRBJ2-3 TRBV5-5 NA CASRIHFQGLLDDTQYF TGTGCCAGCAGGATCCATTTTCAGGGGCTTCTCGACGATACGCAGTATTTT
NA TRBJ2-3 TRBV5-1 TRBD2 CASSFGGLAGADTQYF TGCGCCAGCAGCTTTGGGGGGCTAGCGGGAGCTGATACGCAGTATTTT
NA TRBJ2-7 TRBV5-4 NA CASRSPVSPYEQYF TGTGCCAGCAGGTCGCCGGTATCTCCCTACGAGCAGTACTTC
NA TRBJ2-3 TRBV5-1 TRBD2 CASSPGLAGADTQYF TGCGCCAGCAGCCCCGGGTTAGCGGGCGCGGATACGCAGTATTTT
NA TRBJ2-1 TRBV4-2 NA CASSQDRNKFF TGTGCCAGCAGCCAAGATCGAAACAAGTTCTTC
medium-sized TRBJ2-1 TRBV6-5 TRBD2 CASSYAAGVGSMEQFF TGTGCCAGCAGCTACGCAGCGGGAGTTGGGTCAATGGAGCAGTTCTTC
NA TRBJ2-1 TRBV7-2 TRBD2 CASSLGSSGGLEQFF TGTGCCAGCAGCTTAGGGTCTAGCGGGGGTCTAGAGCAGTTCTTC
NA TRBJ2-6 TRBV5-1 NA CASSSPQGSRDVLTF TGCGCCAGCAGCTCGCCACAGGGAAGTAGGGACGTCCTGACTTTC
NA TRBJ1-2 TRBV14 NA CASSQDPSRGYGYTF TGTGCCAGCAGCCAGGATCCAAGCAGAGGCTATGGCTACACCTTC
NA TRBJ2-7 TRBV13 TRBD1 CASSSGQGSYEQYF TGTGCCAGCAGCTCAGGACAGGGATCGTACGAGCAGTACTTC
once TRBJ2-1 TRBV5-6 TRBD2 CASSGEGTSVHEQFF TGTGCCAGCAGCGGGGAGGGGACTAGCGTCCATGAGCAGTTCTTC
NA TRBJ2-5 TRBV19 TRBD2 CASSIAGVGPSPKETQYF TGTGCCAGTAGTATTGCGGGGGTAGGCCCTTCGCCGAAAGAGACCCAGTACTTC
NA TRBJ1-2 TRBV4-2 TRBD1 CASSQATGTANLPSFGYTF TGTGCCAGCAGCCAAGCAACCGGGACAGCTAACCTCCCCTCCTTCGGCTACACCTTC
NA TRBJ2-3 TRBV27 TRBD2 CASSLRGRAGGDTQYF TGTGCCAGCAGTTTACGGGGCAGAGCGGGGGGAGATACGCAGTATTTT
NA TRBJ1-1 TRBV13 TRBD1 CASSLGQGAVENTEAFF TGTGCCAGCAGCTTAGGCCAGGGGGCGGTGGAGAACACTGAAGCTTTCTTT
NA TRBJ1-6 TRBV7-6 NA CASSLGGQGNSPLHF TGTGCCAGCAGCTTAGGGGGCCAGGGTAATTCACCCCTCCACTTT
NA TRBJ2-2 TRBV7-6 TRBD1 CASSLSGTGTGELFF TGTGCCAGCAGCTTATCCGGGACAGGGACTGGGGAGCTGTTTTTT
NA TRBJ2-1 TRBV6-4 TRBD2 CASSDLGGSDEQFF TGTGCCAGCAGTGACCTTGGCGGGAGCGATGAGCAGTTCTTC
few TRBJ2-3 TRBV27 NA CASSSMQEGGTDTQYF TGTGCCAGCAGTTCCATGCAAGAGGGGGGCACAGATACGCAGTATTTT
NA TRBJ2-5 TRBV18 NA CASSQGLARSETQYF TGTGCCAGCTCCCAGGGTCTAGCGAGGTCGGAGACCCAGTACTTC
NA TRBJ2-1 TRBV5-5 NA CASSASGLAYNEQFF TGTGCCAGCAGTGCGAGCGGGTTGGCCTACAATGAGCAGTTCTTC
NA TRBJ2-5 TRBV7-2 TRBD1 CASSLAWTGGPETQYF TGTGCCAGCAGCTTAGCTTGGACAGGGGGCCCAGAGACCCAGTACTTC
NA TRBJ1-3 TRBV7-3 NA CASSLATPGIGSGNTIYF TGTGCCAGCAGCTTAGCCACCCCGGGAATTGGCTCTGGAAACACCATATATTTT
NA TRBJ1-3 TRBV29-1 NA CSVEDRGRHTIYF TGCAGCGTTGAAGATCGAGGTCGACACACCATATATTTT
NA TRBJ2-7 TRBV28 NA CASSPIGQAGSEQYF TGTGCCAGCAGTCCGATCGGACAGGCGGGGAGCGAGCAGTACTTC
NA TRBJ1-1 TRBV7-3 NA CASSLQGGAEAFF TGTGCCAGCAGCCTTCAGGGCGGTGCTGAAGCTTTCTTT
NA TRBJ2-7 TRBV27 NA CASSSSGYEQYF TGTGCCAGCAGTAGTAGCGGCTACGAGCAGTACTTC
NA TRBJ2-7 TRBV2 TRBD2 CASSETSGVYEQYF TGTGCCAGCAGTGAGACTAGCGGGGTCTACGAGCAGTACTTC
once TRBJ1-3 TRBV29-1 NA CSGRGDSGNTIYF TGCAGCGGAAGGGGTGACTCTGGAAACACCATATATTTT